This T cell receptor beta chain is from a study of cytomegalovirus exposure and HLA in healthy donors. Study-wide findings and caveats: Analysis was performed later, and it showed HLA-associated TCR beta chains to be more clonally expanded than equally common others.

This CDR3 is 13 amino acids long. Germline V gene data show CDR1 as SGHTA and CDR2 as FQGTGA. Trimming stripped 5 bases from V and 0 bases from J, with 6 bases between. Donors were ostensibly healthy at sampling, although undocumented immune exposures were probable. In the case of this clone: Its antigen is as yet unknown.

PCR amplification relied on 60 Vbeta primers (plus 13 Jbeta primers). TCRdb's table, derived via immunoSEQ multiplex PCR, lists solely in-frame clones and lacks some. The table gives around 140,000 clones; the top ten clones make up approximately 1.5% of it. This clonotype was obtained from a woman between 40 and 50 years old in good health and CMV-seronegative. The chain carries TRBV7-3 and TRBJ2-3; D is unclear. The sequencing sample was made of PBMCs. The CDR3 reads CASSALSTDTQYF. The CDR3 DNA follows: TGTGCCAGCAGCGCACTTAGCACAGATACGCAGTATTTT.